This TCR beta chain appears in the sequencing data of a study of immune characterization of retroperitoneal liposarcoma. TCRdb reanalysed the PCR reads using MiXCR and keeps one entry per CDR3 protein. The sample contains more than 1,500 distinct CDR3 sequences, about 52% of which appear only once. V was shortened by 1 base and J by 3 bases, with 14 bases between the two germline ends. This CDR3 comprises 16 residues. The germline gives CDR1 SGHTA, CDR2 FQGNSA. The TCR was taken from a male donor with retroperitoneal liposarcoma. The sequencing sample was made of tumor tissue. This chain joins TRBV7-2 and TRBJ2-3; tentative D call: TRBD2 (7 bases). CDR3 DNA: TGTGCCAGCAGCTTAGACACGGGGAGGGGGACAGATACGCAGTATTTT. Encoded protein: CASSLDTGRGTDTQYF.